The 21 T cell receptor beta chains reported below all come from one sample, sequenced in a study of blood T cell repertoires in COVID-19. Measured with immunoSEQ multiplex PCR; TCRdb has only the in-frame clones, and not every one. The sample records about 68,000 clones, 75% to 85% being singletons. What was sequenced was peripheral blood. These receptors came from a man aged 45-60 years with acute or convalescent COVID-19.

V usage is TRBV6-6 and J usage is TRBJ1-2; TRBD1 might be the D (6 bases). This CDR3 has 14 residues. Germline CDR1 and CDR2: MNHNY and SVGAGI (reference sequence). V gave up 7 bases and J gave up 5 bases, with 17 bases separating them. The CDR3, as DNA: TGTGCCAGCAACGGGAACCAGGGGCTATATGGCTACACCTTC. Translated, it gives CASNGNQGLYGYTF.

This clone occurred a few times. The gene calls are TRBV5-1 and TRBJ2-7, with D possibly being TRBD1 (6 bases). This CDR3 region has 14 residues. The germline gives CDR1 SGHRS, CDR2 YFSETQ. Deletions cut 4 bases from V and 4 bases from J, with 15 bases between. The CDR3 DNA reads as TGCGCCAGCAGCAGCGATGGCCAGGGGTACGAGCAGTACTTC. Its protein is CASSSDGQGYEQYF.

The genes are TRBV4-2 and TRBJ2-3; 9 bases line up with TRBD2. With 2 bases clipped from V and 9 bases from J, the junction kept 9 bases outside the gene matches. The CDR3 runs 15 residues. Germline-derived CDR1 and CDR2 are LGHNA and YNFKEQ. The CDR3 bases are TGTGCCAGCAGCCAATCCGGGACTAGCCACGGGACGCAGTATTTT. Its protein is CASSQSGTSHGTQYF.

This clone was detected a few times. The V and J genes are TRBV25-1 and TRBJ2-5; TRBD1 matches at 8 bases. The CDR3 totals 14 residues. CDR1 and CDR2 (germline): MGHDK, SYGVNS. V lost 3 bases and J lost 5; bases outside the gene matches: 5. CDR3 in amino acids: CASSDPGGRETQYF. The CDR3 coding sequence is TGTGCCAGCAGTGATCCAGGGGGCAGGGAGACCCAGTACTTC.

This chain uses TRBV18 with TRBJ2-2; TRBD2 is a possible D gene (5 bases). The germline V gene has CDR1 KGHSH and CDR2 LQKENI. Trimming removed 3 bases from V and 7 bases from J, with 12 bases in between. This CDR3 spans 14 amino acids. This CDR3 is CASSPGLAGGELFF. The CDR3 bases are TGTGCCAGCTCACCTGGGCTAGCCGGCGGGGAGCTGTTTTTT.

The V gene is TRBV11-2, the J gene TRBJ1-2; no clear D gene. This CDR3 spans 11 amino acids. Germline V gene sequence: CDR1 SGHAT, CDR2 FQNNGV. V shed 5 bases and J shed 10 bases, with 11 bases lying between them. The chain's CDR3 is CASSPLRDYTF. CDR3 DNA: TGTGCCAGCAGCCCACTCCGGGACTACACCTTC.

This chain uses TRBV19 with TRBJ1-4, with 9 bases matching TRBD1. Germline CDR1 reads LNHDA; CDR2 reads SQIVND (reference sequence). CDR3 length: 16 residues. V shed 7 bases, J shed 2 bases, and the junction held 8 bases outside the gene matches. The CDR3 coding sequence is TGTGCCAGTAAGAACTTACAGGGGGCGACTAATGAAAAACTGTTTTTT. As protein: CASKNLQGATNEKLFF.

V is TRBV2 and J is TRBJ2-1; TRBD1 aligns across 11 bases. V lost 6 bases to trimming and J lost 8 bases; unmatched junction nucleotides: 6. The CDR3 spans 14 residues. Germline-derived CDR1 and CDR2 are SNHLY and FYNNEI. The CDR3, as DNA: TGTGCCAGCAGGGACAGGGGGCGCGGCGATGAGCAGTTCTTC. Amino acid sequence: CASRDRGRGDEQFF.

This chain links TRBV27 with TRBJ2-2; 11 bases agree with TRBD1. J gave up 6 bases and V 6 bases, and 9 bases lay outside the gene matches. The CDR3 loop spans 16 amino acids. The germline V gene encodes CDR1 MNHEY and CDR2 SMNVEV (reference sequence). CDR3 protein: CASSPTRTGGPGELFF. Here the CDR3 DNA reads TGTGCCAGCAGCCCCACTCGGACAGGGGGCCCCGGGGAGCTGTTTTTT.

The chain combines TRBV21-1 with TRBJ1-1. TRBV21-1 is shown as a pseudogene. The CDR3 spans 16 residues. This CDR3 is CASSSSSSLPNTEAFF. CDR3 sequence (DNA): TGTGCCAGCAGCAGTAGCTCAAGCCTACCGAACACTGAAGCTTTCTTT.

On this clone: The sample has other DNA sequences that encode this CDR3 too. The V gene is TRBV2, the J gene TRBJ2-5; 8 bases line up with TRBD1. The V segment lost 6 bases and the J segment 2 bases; nucleotides outside the gene matches: 11. This CDR3 spans 16 amino acids. Germline V CDR1 and CDR2: SNHLY, FYNNEI. In DNA, the CDR3 is TGTGCCAGCAGGGGGCGAGGCAGGGGGCTTCAAGAGACCCAGTACTTC. Its translation: CASRGRGRGLQETQYF.

This clone appeared once. The J gene is TRBJ2-6, the V gene TRBV5-6, with a weak D call TRBD1 (6 bases). The germline CDR1 and CDR2 sequences are SGHDT and YYEEEE. The V end lost 1 base, the J end lost 2 bases, and 16 bases lay between the germline ends. CDR3 length: 18 amino acids. The DNA for the CDR3 is TGTGCCAGCAGCTTGCTTACAGGGAGCCTAGCTGGGGCCAACGTCCTGACTTTC. Amino acids: CASSLLTGSLAGANVLTF.

The V and J genes are TRBV7-9 and TRBJ2-2; D remains ambiguous. Germline V gene data show CDR1 as SEHNR and CDR2 as FQNEAQ (reference sequence). The CDR3 length is 14 residues. V lost 9 bases and J 0 bases, leaving 11 bases between the germline ends. The CDR3 is CARGLGTNTGELFF. The CDR3 bases are TGTGCCAGAGGTTTGGGCACGAACACCGGGGAGCTGTTTTTT.

A few counts support this clone. The chain is built from TRBV6-5 and TRBJ1-2; D is ambiguous. Germline values: CDR1 MNHEY, CDR2 SVGAGI. CDR3 length equals 14 residues. Between the trimmed V and J ends, which lost 6 bases and 2 bases, there was a span of 13 bases. The CDR3 spells CASRDLDGNYGYTF. The CDR3 DNA is TGTGCCAGCAGGGACTTAGACGGGAACTATGGCTACACCTTC.

The CDR3 DNA follows: TGTGCCACCAGCAGGGACAACTACAATGAGCAGTTCTTC. This encodes CATSRDNYNEQFF. V gene TRBV15 combines with J gene TRBJ2-1, with D tentatively TRBD1 (5 bases). The CDR3 runs to 13 residues. Germline CDR1 is LNHNV and CDR2 is YYDKDF (reference sequence). Trimming pared 3 bases from V and 3 bases from J, leaving 6 bases between. Full variable domain (missing parts from reference TRBV15 and TRBJ2-1): DAMVIQNPRYQVTQFGKPVTLSCSQTLNHNVMYWYQQKSSQAPKLLFHYYDKDFNNEADTPDNFQSRRPNTSFCFLDIRSPGLGDTAMYLCATSRDNYNEQFFGPGTRLTVL.

The gene calls are TRBV5-6 and TRBJ2-1; D ambiguous. V lost 4 bases, J lost 6 bases, and 11 bases lay in between. Germline CDR1 and CDR2: SGHDT and YYEEEE. The CDR3 contains 13 residues. CDR3 sequence (DNA): TGTGCCAGCAGCCGAGACTGGCTCAATGAGCAGTTCTTC. This gives the protein CASSRDWLNEQFF.

CDR3 loop: CATDRDQETQYF. CDR3 sequence (DNA): TGTGCCACGGACAGGGACCAAGAGACCCAGTACTTC. The chain links TRBV24-1 to TRBJ2-5; 8 bases are shared with TRBD1. The V and J ends lost 10 bases and 0 bases, in that order; junction bases with no gene match: 0. Germline V CDR1 and CDR2: KGHDR, SFDVKD. The length of the CDR3 is 12 residues.

The chain uses TRBV29-1 and TRBJ1-4; the match to TRBD1 covers 9 bases. V lost 6 bases, J lost 7 bases, and 6 bases stayed unmatched. Germline CDR1 is SQVTM and CDR2 is ANQGSEA. CDR3 length: 13 residues. CDR3 DNA sequence: TGCAGCGTAACGGGGACAGGGCGTGAAAAACTGTTTTTT. Translation: CSVTGTGREKLFF.

This chain connects TRBV13 to TRBJ2-2, with TRBD1 matching 7 bases. This CDR3 region has 16 residues. The germline V gene has CDR1 PRHDT and CDR2 FYEKMQ (reference sequence). V was pared by 5 bases and J by 5 bases, with 11 bases of the junction left unmatched. CDR3 in DNA: TGTGCCAGCAGCCCTACCGACAGGGCGGAGACCGGGGAGCTGTTTTTT. As protein: CASSPTDRAETGELFF.

The chain is built from TRBV2 and TRBJ2-2; a possible D gene is TRBD1 (5 bases). The CDR3 runs 16 residues. Germline V lookup: CDR1 SNHLY, CDR2 FYNNEI. V lost 2 bases to trimming and J lost 6 bases, with 16 bases between them. This CDR3 reads CASSEIPQGMSGELFF. CDR3 nucleotide sequence: TGTGCCAGCAGTGAAATTCCCCAGGGAATGTCCGGGGAGCTGTTTTTT.

Only one count was recorded for this clone. The CDR3 DNA follows: TGTGCCAGCTCAGGCCGGGACACATACGAGCAGTACGTC. Protein product: CASSGRDTYEQYV. This chain joins TRBV18 and TRBJ2-7, with D possibly TRBD1 on 6 matching bases. Per germline, CDR1 KGHSH and CDR2 LQKENI. The CDR3 spans 13 residues. V was pared by 5 bases and J by 4 bases, with 12 bases between.